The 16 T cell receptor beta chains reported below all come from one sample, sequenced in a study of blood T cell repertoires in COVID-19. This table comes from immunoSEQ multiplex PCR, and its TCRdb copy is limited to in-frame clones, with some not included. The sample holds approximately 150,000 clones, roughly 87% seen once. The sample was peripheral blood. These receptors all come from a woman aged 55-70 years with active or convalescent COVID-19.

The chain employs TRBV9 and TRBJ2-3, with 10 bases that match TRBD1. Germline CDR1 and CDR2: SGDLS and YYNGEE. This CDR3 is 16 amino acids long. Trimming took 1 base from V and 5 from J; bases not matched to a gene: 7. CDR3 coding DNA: TGTGCCAGCAGCGTATCTGGGACAGGGGCGGTAGATACGCAGTATTTT. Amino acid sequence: CASSVSGTGAVDTQYF.

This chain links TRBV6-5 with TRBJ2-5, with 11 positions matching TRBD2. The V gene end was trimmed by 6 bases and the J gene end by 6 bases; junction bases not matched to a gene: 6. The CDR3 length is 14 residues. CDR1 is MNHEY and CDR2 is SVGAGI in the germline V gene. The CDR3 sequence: CASSHGTSGQTQYF. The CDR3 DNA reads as TGTGCCAGCAGCCACGGGACTAGCGGACAGACCCAGTACTTC.

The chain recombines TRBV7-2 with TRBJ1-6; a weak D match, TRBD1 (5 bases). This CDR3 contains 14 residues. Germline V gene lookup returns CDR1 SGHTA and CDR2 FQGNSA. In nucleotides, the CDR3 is TGTGCTCTGGGGGAGGGCTCCTATAATTCACCCCTCCACTTT. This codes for CALGEGSYNSPLHF.

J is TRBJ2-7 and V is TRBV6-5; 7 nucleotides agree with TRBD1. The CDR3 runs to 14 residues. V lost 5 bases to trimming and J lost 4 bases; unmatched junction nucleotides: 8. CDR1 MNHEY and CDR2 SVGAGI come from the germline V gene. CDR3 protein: CASSSRGGYYEQYF. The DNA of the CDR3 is TGTGCCAGCAGTAGTCGAGGGGGCTATTACGAGCAGTACTTC.

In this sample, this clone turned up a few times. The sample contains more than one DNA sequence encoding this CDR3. The CDR3 protein is CASSPTGNTGELFF. DNA of the CDR3: TGTGCCAGCTCACCGACAGGGAACACCGGGGAGCTGTTTTTT. The genes are TRBV18 and TRBJ2-2, with TRBD1 as a possible D gene (6 bases). Germline loops: CDR1 KGHSH, CDR2 LQKENI. V was cut by 3 bases and J by 1 base, with 6 bases left in between. This CDR3 has 14 residues.

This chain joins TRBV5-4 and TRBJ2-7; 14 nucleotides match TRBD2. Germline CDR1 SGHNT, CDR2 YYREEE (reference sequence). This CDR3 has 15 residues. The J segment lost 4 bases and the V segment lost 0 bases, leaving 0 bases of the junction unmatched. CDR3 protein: CASSLGLAGGYEQYF. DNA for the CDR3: TGTGCCAGCAGCTTGGGACTAGCGGGGGGGTACGAGCAGTACTTC.

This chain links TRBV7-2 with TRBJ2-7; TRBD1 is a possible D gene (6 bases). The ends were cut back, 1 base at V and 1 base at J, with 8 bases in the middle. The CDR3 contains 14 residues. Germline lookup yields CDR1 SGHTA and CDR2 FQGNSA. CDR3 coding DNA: TGTGCCAGCAGCTTAGACGGGACATCCTACGAGCAGTACTTC. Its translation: CASSLDGTSYEQYF.

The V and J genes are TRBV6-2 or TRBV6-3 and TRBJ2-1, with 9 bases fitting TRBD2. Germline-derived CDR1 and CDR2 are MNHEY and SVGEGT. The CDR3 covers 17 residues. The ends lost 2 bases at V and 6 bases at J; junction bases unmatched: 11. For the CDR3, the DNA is TGTGCCAGCAGTTACCCACTAGCGGGTTCTCTTCGCAATGAGCAGTTCTTC. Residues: CASSYPLAGSLRNEQFF.

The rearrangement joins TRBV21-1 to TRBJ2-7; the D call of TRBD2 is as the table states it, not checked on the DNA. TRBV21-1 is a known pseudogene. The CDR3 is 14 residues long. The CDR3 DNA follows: TGTGCCAGCTTCGGGACTGCCGTTACCCACGAGCAGTACTTC. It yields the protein CASFGTAVTHEQYF.

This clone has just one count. CDR3 in amino acids: CASSPEPYTQYF. Here the CDR3 DNA reads TGTGCCAGCAGCCCCGAGCCCTATACGCAGTATTTT. The V and J genes are TRBV7-8 and TRBJ2-3, with unresolved D. This CDR3 contains 12 residues. Trimming cost V 5 bases and J 7 bases, with 10 bases left between them. CDR1 is SGHVS and CDR2 is FQNEAQ in the germline V gene.

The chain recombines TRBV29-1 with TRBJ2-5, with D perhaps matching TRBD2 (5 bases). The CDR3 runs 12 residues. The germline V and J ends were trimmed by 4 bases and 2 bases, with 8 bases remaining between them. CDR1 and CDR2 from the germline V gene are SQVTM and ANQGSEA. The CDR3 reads CSVGSGQETQYF. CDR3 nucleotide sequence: TGCAGCGTTGGTTCGGGACAAGAGACCCAGTACTTC.

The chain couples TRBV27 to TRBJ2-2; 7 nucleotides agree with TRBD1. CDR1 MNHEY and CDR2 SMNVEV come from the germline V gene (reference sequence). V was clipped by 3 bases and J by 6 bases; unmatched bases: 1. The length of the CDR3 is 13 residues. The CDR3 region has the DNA TGTGCCAGCAGTTTTGGACAGGCCGGGGAGCTGTTTTTT. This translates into CASSFGQAGELFF.

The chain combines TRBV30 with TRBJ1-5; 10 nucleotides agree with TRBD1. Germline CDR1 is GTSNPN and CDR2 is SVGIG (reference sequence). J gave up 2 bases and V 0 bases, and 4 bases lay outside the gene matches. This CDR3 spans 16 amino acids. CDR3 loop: CAWSVWDRGGNQPQHF. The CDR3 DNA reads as TGTGCCTGGAGTGTATGGGACAGGGGAGGCAATCAGCCCCAGCATTTT.

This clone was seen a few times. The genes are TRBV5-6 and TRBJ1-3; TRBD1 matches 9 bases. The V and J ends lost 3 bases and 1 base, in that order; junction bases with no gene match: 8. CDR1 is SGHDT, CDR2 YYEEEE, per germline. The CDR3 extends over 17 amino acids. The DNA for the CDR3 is TGTGCCAGCAGCTGGGGTCCGGGACAGGGTTCTGGAAACACCATATATTTT. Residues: CASSWGPGQGSGNTIYF.

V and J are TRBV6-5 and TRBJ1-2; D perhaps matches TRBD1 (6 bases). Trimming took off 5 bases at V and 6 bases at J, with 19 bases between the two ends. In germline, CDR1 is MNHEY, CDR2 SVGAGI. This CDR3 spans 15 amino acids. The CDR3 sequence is CASSTRRGGADGYTF. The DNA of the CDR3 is TGTGCCAGCAGTACCCGGCGGGGGGGCGCCGATGGCTACACCTTC.

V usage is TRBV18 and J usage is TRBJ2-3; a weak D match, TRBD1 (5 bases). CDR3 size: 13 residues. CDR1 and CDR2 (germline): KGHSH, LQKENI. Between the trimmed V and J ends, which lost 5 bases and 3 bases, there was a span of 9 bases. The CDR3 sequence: CASSYRGTDTQYF. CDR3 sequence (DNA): TGTGCCAGCTCATATAGGGGAACAGATACGCAGTATTTT. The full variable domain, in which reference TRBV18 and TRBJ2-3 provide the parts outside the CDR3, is NAGVMQNPRHLVRRRGQEARLRCSPMKGHSHVYWYRQLPEEGLKFMVYLQKENIIDESGMPKERFSAEFPKEGPSILRIQQVVRGDSAAYFCASSYRGTDTQYFGPGTRLTVL.